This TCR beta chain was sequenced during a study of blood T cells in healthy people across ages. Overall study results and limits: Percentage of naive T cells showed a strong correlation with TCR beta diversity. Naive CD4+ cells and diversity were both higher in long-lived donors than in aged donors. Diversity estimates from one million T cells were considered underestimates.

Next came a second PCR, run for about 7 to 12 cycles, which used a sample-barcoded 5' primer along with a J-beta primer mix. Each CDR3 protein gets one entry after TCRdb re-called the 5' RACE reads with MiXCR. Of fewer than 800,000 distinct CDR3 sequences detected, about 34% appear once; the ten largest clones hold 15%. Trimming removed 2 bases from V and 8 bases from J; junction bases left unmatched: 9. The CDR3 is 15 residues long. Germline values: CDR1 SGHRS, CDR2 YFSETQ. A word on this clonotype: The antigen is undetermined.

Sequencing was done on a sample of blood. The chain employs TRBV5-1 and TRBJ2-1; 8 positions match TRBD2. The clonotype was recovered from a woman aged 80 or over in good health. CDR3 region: CASSFGSGSGDEQFF. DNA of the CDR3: TGCGCCAGCAGCTTTGGGAGCGGGAGTGGTGATGAGCAGTTCTTC.